This entry describes one T cell receptor beta chain. A library of TCRbeta sequences, prepared with unique molecular identifiers, was generated. TCRdb ran MiXCR on the PCR reads and lists one entry per CDR3 protein. The data contain 500,000 to 600,000 distinct CDR3 sequences, around 17% of them singletons. V was trimmed by 4 bases and J by 2 bases, leaving 17 bases between them. CDR1 is LNHDA and CDR2 is SQIVND in the germline V gene (reference sequence). The CDR3 loop spans 16 amino acids. These data originate in a study of T-cell reconstitution after alpha-beta-depleted transplantation in children. The sequence derives from a human donor who donated a stem cell graft to a child with acute lymphoblastic leukemia. The chain joins TRBV19 to TRBJ2-5; possibly TRBD2 for D (5 bases). The starting material was PBMCs from the stem cell graft donor, obtained from the stem cell graft. CDR3 bases: TGTGCCAGTAGTACCTCTACCGGGGAGACTCAAGAGACCCAGTACTTC. This gives the protein CASSTSTGETQETQYF.